A selection of T cell receptor beta chains follows, all from one sample in a study of cytomegalovirus exposure and HLA in healthy donors. Repertoires were generated with immunoSEQ multiplex PCR, while TCRdb's copy carries only in-frame clones and drops some. The sample consists of roughly 260,000 clones, around 87% of them appearing once. The material sequenced was PBMCs. The receptor set was obtained from a man aged 18 to 29 in good health and CMV-seronegative. The CDR3 runs from the conserved cysteine through the conserved F or W. The order of the fields is V gene, D gene, clone size, J gene, CDR3 protein, CDR3 DNA. A D gene is named only where the DNA matches it firmly. Clone size is given for some rows only: seen once, a few or many times, or a class if the clone is expanded.

V: TRBV10-2; D: TRBD1; size: -; J: TRBJ2-3; CDR3: CAGSPTGVEDTQYF; DNA: TGCGCCGGGTCCCCGACAGGGGTGGAAGATACGCAGTATTTT
V: TRBV4-3; D: TRBD1; size: -; J: TRBJ1-5; CDR3: CASSQDLKQGAQPQHF; DNA: TGCGCCAGCAGCCAAGACCTTAAGCAGGGGGCCCAGCCCCAGCATTTT
V: TRBV5-8; D: -; size: -; J: TRBJ2-1; CDR3: CASSLAIF; DNA: TGTGCCAGCAGCTTGGCCATCTTC
V: TRBV25-1; D: TRBD1; size: -; J: TRBJ1-3; CDR3: CASSDDRANTIYF; DNA: TGTGCCAGCAGTGATGACAGGGCAAACACCATATATTTT
V: TRBV27; D: TRBD1; size: -; J: TRBJ1-2; CDR3: CASSPRIKDRGVYGYTF; DNA: TGTGCCAGCAGTCCCCGTATAAAGGACAGGGGCGTCTATGGCTACACCTTC
V: TRBV30; D: TRBD1; size: -; J: TRBJ1-6; CDR3: CACQGGGQGRSPLHF; DNA: TGTGCCTGCCAAGGGGGGGGACAGGGGCGATCACCCCTCCACTTT
V: TRBV27; D: TRBD2; size: once; J: TRBJ2-1; CDR3: CASSASGRSGNEQFF; DNA: TGTGCCAGCAGTGCTAGCGGGAGGTCAGGGAATGAGCAGTTCTTC
V: TRBV7-7; D: -; size: -; J: TRBJ2-5; CDR3: CASSLGRAETQYF; DNA: TGTGCTAGCAGCTTAGGCAGGGCGGAGACCCAGTACTTC
V: TRBV6-6; D: TRBD2; size: -; J: TRBJ2-7; CDR3: CASSYSGLVGEQYF; DNA: TGTGCCAGCAGTTACTCAGGACTAGTCGGCGAGCAGTACTTC
V: TRBV5-1; D: -; size: -; J: TRBJ2-2; CDR3: CASSSLGARNSGGAYTGELFF; DNA: TGCGCCAGCAGCTCCCTTGGGGCACGGAATAGTGGCGGGGCGTACACCGGGGAGCTGTTTTTT
V: TRBV4-3; D: -; size: once; J: TRBJ2-1; CDR3: CASSQEGARDNEQFF; DNA: TGCGCCAGCAGCCAAGAAGGGGCCAGGGACAATGAGCAGTTCTTC
V: TRBV7-8; D: -; size: few; J: TRBJ2-7; CDR3: CASNPRSSFEQYF; DNA: TGTGCCAGCAACCCTCGTTCTAGCTTCGAGCAGTACTTC
V: TRBV6-6; D: -; size: -; J: TRBJ2-5; CDR3: CASSPTVETQYF; DNA: TGTGCCAGCAGTCCCACAGTAGAGACCCAGTACTTC
V: TRBV11-3; D: -; size: -; J: TRBJ2-7; CDR3: CASSLGQAAYEQYF; DNA: TGTGCCAGCAGCTTAGGACAGGCCGCGTACGAGCAGTACTTC
V: TRBV5-3; D: TRBD2; size: once; J: TRBJ2-7; CDR3: CARSSTTSGDYEQYF; DNA: TGTGCCAGAAGCTCAACGACTAGCGGGGACTACGAGCAGTACTTC
V: TRBV2; D: -; size: -; J: TRBJ2-3; CDR3: CASSSNSGTSTDTQYF; DNA: TGTGCCAGCAGTTCCAATAGCGGCACTAGCACAGATACGCAGTATTTT
V: TRBV28; D: -; size: -; J: TRBJ2-7; CDR3: CASRDSYEQYF; DNA: TGTGCCAGCAGAGACAGTTACGAGCAGTACTTC
V: TRBV19; D: TRBD1; size: -; J: TRBJ2-7; CDR3: CASSPGQGRGEQYF; DNA: TGTGCCAGTAGCCCCGGACAGGGGAGGGGCGAGCAGTACTTC
V: TRBV7-6; D: -; size: once; J: TRBJ1-5; CDR3: CASSSGQNQPQHF; DNA: TGTGCCAGCAGCTCGGGACAAAATCAGCCCCAGCATTTT
V: TRBV6-5; D: -; size: once; J: TRBJ2-5; CDR3: CATRGAGQETQYF; DNA: TGTGCCACCAGGGGGGCGGGCCAAGAGACCCAGTACTTC
V: TRBV5-1; D: TRBD2; size: -; J: TRBJ2-7; CDR3: CASSSGDSGTGEQYF; DNA: TGCGCCAGCAGCTCGGGAGACAGCGGGACGGGGGAGCAGTACTTC
V: TRBV6-4; D: -; size: -; J: TRBJ2-3; CDR3: CASSDSGGGTDTQYF; DNA: TGTGCCAGCAGTGACTCAGGGGGGGGTACAGATACGCAGTATTTT
V: TRBV7-6; D: -; size: -; J: TRBJ1-4; CDR3: CASSLGRGEKLFF; DNA: TGTGCCAGCAGCTTAGGAAGGGGGGAAAAACTGTTTTTT
V: TRBV30; D: -; size: -; J: TRBJ2-7; CDR3: CAWRRSGDPYEQYF; DNA: TGTGCCTGGCGTCGTTCAGGGGACCCCTACGAGCAGTACTTC
V: TRBV19; D: -; size: -; J: TRBJ1-6; CDR3: CASSDISPLHF; DNA: TGTGCCAGTAGTGACATTTCACCCCTCCACTTT
V: TRBV7-9; D: -; size: few; J: TRBJ2-3; CDR3: CASSLNEKDTQYF; DNA: TGTGCCAGCAGCTTAAACGAGAAGGATACGCAGTATTTT
V: TRBV29-1; D: -; size: -; J: TRBJ1-1; CDR3: CSVEEGANTEAFF; DNA: TGCAGCGTTGAAGAAGGGGCGAACACTGAAGCTTTCTTT